This TCR beta chain was observed in a study of regulatory T cells. Study conclusions and caveats: Hydrophobic residues at CDR3 positions 6 and 7 were enriched in conventional CD4+ T cells of CD3G-deficient patients.

The J segment lost 5 bases and the V segment lost 4 bases, leaving 5 bases of the junction unmatched. Per germline, CDR1 KGHSH and CDR2 LQKENI. The length of the CDR3 is 15 residues. The PCR used 52 TRBV and 13 TRBJ primers. The table came from immunoSEQ multiplex PCR; TCRdb's copy has only in-frame clones and leaves some out. Found here are around 32,000 clones, 85% to 95% of them singletons; the top ten hold 1.5% to 1.9%. Points on this clone: The target antigen is unknown.

This receptor was taken from a person aged 18 to 35 with CD3G deficiency. The gene calls are TRBV18 and TRBJ2-2; TRBD1 matches 9 bases. Source material: conventional CD4+ T cells sorted from blood. The CDR3 DNA reads TGTGCCAGCTCACTTACAGGGGGCCCAACCGGGGAGCTGTTTTTT. This encodes CASSLTGGPTGELFF. The complete variable domain, with remaining parts taken from reference TRBV18 and TRBJ2-2, reads NAGVMQNPRHLVRRRGQEARLRCSPMKGHSHVYWYRQLPEEGLKFMVYLQKENIIDESGMPKERFSAEFPKEGPSILRIQQVVRGDSAAYFCASSLTGGPTGELFFGEGSRLTVL.